The rows below give T cell receptor beta chains drawn from one sample of a study of blood T cells in healthy people across ages. TCRdb reprocessed the 5' RACE reads via MiXCR and lists one record per CDR3 protein. The sample has about 1.5 million distinct CDR3 sequences, about 42% seen once. Sequences were obtained from blood. The receptor source for this set is a woman between 18 and 29 years old in good health. CDR3s include the opening cysteine and the closing phenylalanine or tryptophan. A D gene is named only where the DNA matches it firmly. Size tells how often a clone was seen (once, few, many) or the class of an expanded clone, and some rows leave it out.

>TRBV5-1|TRBJ2-3|many|.
TGCGCCAGCAGCATTGGGACTGGCACAGATACGCAGTATTTT
CASSIGTGTDTQYF
>TRBV6-5|TRBJ2-3|.|.
TGTGCCAGCAAGGCTAGCGACACAGATACGCAGTATTTT
CASKASDTDTQYF
>TRBV7-6|TRBJ1-2|few|.
TGTGCCAGCAGCTTAAAGGCAGGATCTACCGGGGCTAACTATGGCTACACCTTC
CASSLKAGSTGANYGYTF
>TRBV7-2|TRBJ2-5|.|.
TGTGCCAGCAGCTTGAAGGGGCCAGTGGGGGTAGAGACCCAGTACTTC
CASSLKGPVGVETQYF
>TRBV9|TRBJ2-1|.|.
TGTGCCAGCAGCGCCCAAGATTCCTACAATGAGCAGTTCTTC
CASSAQDSYNEQFF
>TRBV7-2|TRBJ1-5|.|.
TGTGCCAGCAGCTTTAATGGGTCACCCAATCAGCCCCAGCATTTT
CASSFNGSPNQPQHF
>TRBV20-1|TRBJ2-3|.|TRBD2
TGCAGTGCTATAGGACTAGCAATAAGCACAGATACGCAGTATTTT
CSAIGLAISTDTQYF
>TRBV4-1|TRBJ2-7|.|.
TGCGCCAGCAGCGGGGCGTCCGAGGGATTCTGCGAGCAGTACTTC
CASSGASEGFCEQYF
>TRBV7-9|TRBJ2-7|many|.
TGTGCCAGCAGTTTATCGGGGGAGCAGTACTTC
CASSLSGEQYF
>TRBV2|TRBJ2-4|.|.
TGTGCCAGCAGTGAAGTCGGGTTAGCCAAAAACATTCAGTACTTC
CASSEVGLAKNIQYF
>TRBV20-1|TRBJ2-1|.|TRBD2
TGCAGTGTTGCGGCTAGCGGGGCGCATTTGCAGGATGAGCAGTTCTTC
CSVAASGAHLQDEQFF
>TRBV20-1|TRBJ2-7|.|.
TGCAGTGCTAGAGATTTTCCGGCACCCTACGAGCAGTACTTC
CSARDFPAPYEQYF
>TRBV4-1|TRBJ2-2|.|TRBD1
TGCGCCAGCAGCCAACGGAGCGCCGGGACAGGGATTGCGGAGCTGTTTTTT
CASSQRSAGTGIAELFF
>TRBV27|TRBJ2-1|.|TRBD2
TGTGCCAGCAGTCCCCGGGGGGAGGTAAGGAATGAGCAGTTCTTC
CASSPRGEVRNEQFF
>TRBV30|TRBJ2-1|.|.
TGTGCCTGGAGTCAGCCGGGAGTAAGGGAGCAGTTCTTC
CAWSQPGVREQFF
>TRBV12-3/TRBV12-4|TRBJ1-1|.|.
TGTGCCAGCAGTCGGGCAGCGACGTTTCCTGAAGCTTTCTTT
CASSRAATFPEAFF
>TRBV20-1|TRBJ1-4|few|TRBD1
TGCAGTGCAGGACCGCAGGGACAGAAACTGTTTTTT
CSAGPQGQKLFF
>TRBV28|TRBJ2-1|.|TRBD1
TGTGCCAGCAGTATACCCGGACAGGGCGGGTACAATGAGCAGTTCTTC
CASSIPGQGGYNEQFF
>TRBV30|TRBJ1-1|.|.
TGTGCCTGGAGTGTTCCGGGGAGGAACACTGAAGCTTTCTTT
CAWSVPGRNTEAFF
>TRBV20-1|TRBJ1-5|few|.
TGCAGTGCTACCTTTAGCAATCAGCCCCAGCATTTT
CSATFSNQPQHF
>TRBV6-2/TRBV6-3|TRBJ2-7|.|.
TGTGCCAGCAGCCACAGGGGGGGCCACGAGCAGTACTTC
CASSHRGGHEQYF
>TRBV3-1|TRBJ1-2|.|TRBD1
TGTGCCAGCAGCCAAGGGACAGGGCGTGGCTACACCTTC
CASSQGTGRGYTF
>TRBV10-2|TRBJ1-2|.|.
TGCGCCAGCAGTGATCGGGGGAAGGCGAACTATGGCTACACCTTC
CASSDRGKANYGYTF
>TRBV5-5|TRBJ1-2|few|.
TGTGCCAGCAGCCTTTCTCTATGGGGCTACACCTTC
CASSLSLWGYTF
>TRBV7-2|TRBJ2-1|few|.
TGTGCCAGCAGTCCGGGGGAGGTCTCCTACAATGAGCAGTTCTTC
CASSPGEVSYNEQFF
>TRBV12-3/TRBV12-4|TRBJ1-1|many|.
TGTGCCTCCGCTCGTCATAGCATGAACACTGAAGCTTTCTTT
CASARHSMNTEAFF
>TRBV10-3|TRBJ2-7|.|.
TGTGCCATCAGTGAGTCTACGATGAGGTCCTACAATGAGCAGTACTTC
CAISESTMRSYNEQYF
>TRBV20-1|TRBJ1-3|.|.
TGCAGTGCTTCCCACCCGGGCAGGAGCTCTGGAAACACCATATATTTT
CSASHPGRSSGNTIYF